The rows below give T cell receptor beta chains drawn from one sample of a study of blood T cells in healthy people across ages. TCRdb re-called the 5' RACE reads with MiXCR, one entry per CDR3 protein. The table lists just under 550,000 distinct CDR3 sequences, around 24% of them singletons. This sample also belongs to another study, concerning T cells of mothers and their children.

The sequenced sample consisted of blood. The receptors shown here come from a boy under 18 in good health. Both conserved end residues are part of each CDR3. A D gene is named only where the DNA matches it firmly. Only some rows state a clone size, as once, few, many or a class for expanded clones.

J: TRBJ1-4; D: NA; size: NA; V: TRBV28; CDR3: CASSSRGAANEKLFF; DNA: TGTGCCAGCAGTTCTAGAGGGGCGGCTAATGAAAAACTGTTTTTT
J: TRBJ1-1; D: NA; size: few; V: TRBV6-2/TRBV6-3; CDR3: CASRKGQEGTEAFF; DNA: TGTGCCAGCAGGAAAGGGCAGGAGGGCACTGAAGCTTTCTTT
J: TRBJ2-5; D: NA; size: NA; V: TRBV19; CDR3: CASSIDLRGFSDKETQYF; DNA: TGTGCCAGTAGTATAGATCTGCGGGGTTTTTCAGACAAAGAGACCCAGTACTTC
J: TRBJ2-5; D: TRBD2; size: few; V: TRBV20-1; CDR3: CSATGLAGGPRYQETQYF; DNA: TGCAGTGCAACAGGACTAGCGGGAGGTCCGCGGTACCAAGAGACCCAGTACTTC
J: TRBJ2-5; D: NA; size: NA; V: TRBV9; CDR3: CASSSRLKETQYF; DNA: TGTGCCAGCAGCTCCCGCCTTAAGGAGACCCAGTACTTC
J: TRBJ2-5; D: NA; size: few; V: TRBV5-1; CDR3: CASSLFQEAQYF; DNA: TGCGCCAGCAGCTTATTCCAAGAGGCCCAGTACTTC
J: TRBJ2-1; D: TRBD1; size: few; V: TRBV12-3/TRBV12-4; CDR3: CASSLDRIYNEQFF; DNA: TGTGCCAGCAGCCTGGACAGGATCTACAATGAGCAGTTCTTC
J: TRBJ1-4; D: NA; size: NA; V: TRBV2; CDR3: CASSSPGPGGKLFF; DNA: TGTGCCAGCAGCTCACCGGGACCAGGAGGAAAACTGTTTTTT
J: TRBJ2-5; D: NA; size: few; V: TRBV7-9; CDR3: CASNRSPQETQYF; DNA: TGTGCCAGCAACCGTAGCCCTCAAGAGACCCAGTACTTC
J: TRBJ2-2; D: TRBD2; size: NA; V: TRBV4-2; CDR3: CASSLLRTSGGGELFF; DNA: TGTGCCAGCAGCCTACTAAGGACTAGCGGGGGCGGGGAGCTGTTTTTT
J: TRBJ2-7; D: TRBD2; size: few; V: TRBV20-1; CDR3: CSAEGLAGEQYF; DNA: TGCAGTGCTGAGGGACTAGCGGGCGAGCAGTACTTC
J: TRBJ2-1; D: NA; size: NA; V: TRBV10-3; CDR3: CAIMVGTANNEQFF; DNA: TGTGCCATCATGGTAGGGACGGCTAACAATGAGCAGTTCTTC
J: TRBJ2-7; D: NA; size: few; V: TRBV29-1; CDR3: CSGGQIYEQYF; DNA: TGCAGCGGGGGACAAATCTACGAGCAGTACTTC
J: TRBJ2-1; D: TRBD2; size: NA; V: TRBV7-3; CDR3: CASSLSSGSLNEQFF; DNA: TGTGCCAGCAGCTTATCCAGCGGGAGTCTCAATGAGCAGTTCTTC
J: TRBJ1-2; D: NA; size: once; V: TRBV27; CDR3: CASSPTGTSNYGYTF; DNA: TGTGCCAGCAGTCCCACCGGGACAAGTAACTATGGCTACACCTTC
J: TRBJ2-5; D: NA; size: few; V: TRBV10-3; CDR3: CAISEGSRETQYF; DNA: TGTGCCATCAGTGAGGGCAGCCGGGAGACCCAGTACTTC
J: TRBJ2-3; D: TRBD2; size: NA; V: TRBV20-1; CDR3: CSARDGSGGTDTQYF; DNA: TGCAGTGCTAGAGACGGTAGCGGGGGCACAGATACGCAGTATTTT
J: TRBJ2-7; D: NA; size: many; V: TRBV10-3; CDR3: CAISESEASGYEQYF; DNA: TGTGCCATCAGTGAGTCGGAGGCCTCAGGCTACGAGCAGTACTTC
J: TRBJ1-4; D: NA; size: NA; V: TRBV7-8; CDR3: CASSLMGVATNEKLFF; DNA: TGTGCCAGCAGCTTAATGGGGGTTGCAACTAATGAAAAACTGTTTTTT
J: TRBJ2-1; D: TRBD2; size: NA; V: TRBV11-1; CDR3: CASRKGLAGDNEQFF; DNA: TGTGCCAGCAGAAAGGGACTAGCGGGGGACAATGAGCAGTTCTTC
J: TRBJ2-1; D: TRBD1; size: NA; V: TRBV5-1; CDR3: CASSPGTAKGHEQFF; DNA: TGCGCCAGCAGCCCGGGGACAGCAAAGGGACATGAGCAGTTCTTC
J: TRBJ2-1; D: TRBD1; size: few; V: TRBV4-3; CDR3: CASSQKTGTGNNEQFF; DNA: TGCGCCAGCAGCCAAAAAACCGGGACAGGGAATAATGAGCAGTTCTTC
J: TRBJ2-5; D: NA; size: few; V: TRBV29-1; CDR3: CSVEEGGYETQYF; DNA: TGCAGCGTTGAAGAGGGGGGATACGAGACCCAGTACTTC
J: TRBJ2-1; D: TRBD1; size: NA; V: TRBV7-9; CDR3: CASSSGTGDNEQFF; DNA: TGTGCCAGCAGTTCCGGGACAGGGGACAATGAGCAGTTCTTC
J: TRBJ2-1; D: TRBD2; size: NA; V: TRBV7-3; CDR3: CASSLVLAGGLISYNEQFF; DNA: TGTGCCAGCAGCTTAGTTTTGGCGGGAGGGCTAATCTCCTACAATGAGCAGTTCTTC